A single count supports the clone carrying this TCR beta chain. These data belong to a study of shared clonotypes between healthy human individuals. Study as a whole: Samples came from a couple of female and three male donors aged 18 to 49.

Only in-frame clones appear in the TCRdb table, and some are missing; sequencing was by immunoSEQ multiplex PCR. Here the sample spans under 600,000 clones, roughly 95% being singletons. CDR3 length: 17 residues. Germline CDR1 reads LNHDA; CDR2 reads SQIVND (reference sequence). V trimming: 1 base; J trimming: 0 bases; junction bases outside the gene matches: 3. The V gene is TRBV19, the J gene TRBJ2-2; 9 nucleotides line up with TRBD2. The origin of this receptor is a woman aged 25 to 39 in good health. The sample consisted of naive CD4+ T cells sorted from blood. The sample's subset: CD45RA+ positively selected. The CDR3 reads CASSIGRTSANTGELFF. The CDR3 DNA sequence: TGTGCCAGTAGTATAGGGAGGACTAGCGCGAACACCGGGGAGCTGTTTTTT. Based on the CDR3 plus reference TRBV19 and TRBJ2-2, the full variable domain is DGGITQSPKYLFRKEGQNVTLSCEQNLNHDAMYWYRQDPGQGLRLIYYSQIVNDFQKGDIAEGYSVSREKKESFPLTVTSAQKNPTAFYLCASSIGRTSANTGELFFGEGSRLTVL.